Given below is one T cell receptor beta chain in context. This entry is derived from a study of blood T cell repertoires in COVID-19. This CDR3 contains 14 residues. V lost 4 bases to trimming and J lost 0 bases, with 8 bases between them. The germline CDR1 and CDR2 sequences are KGHDR and SFDVKD. Produced via immunoSEQ multiplex PCR; TCRdb's table is partial and in-frame only. In the table there are 60,000 to 65,000 clones, 78% of which are singletons. The sequence was obtained from a man in his sixties with COVID-19, enrolled during active disease. The sample was peripheral blood. The V gene is TRBV24-1, the J gene TRBJ1-1; D gene unclear. CDR3 sequence (DNA): TGTGCCACCAGTGACCCGGGGATGAACACTGAAGCTTTCTTT. Protein sequence: CATSDPGMNTEAFF.